One sample yielded the 24 T cell receptor beta chains listed below, sequenced in a study of cytomegalovirus exposure and HLA in healthy donors. The PCR had 60 Vbeta and 13 Jbeta primers. The data were produced by immunoSEQ multiplex PCR, yet TCRdb's version contains in-frame clones alone and is incomplete. The sample includes around 200,000 clones, more than 80% of them seen just once. The sample comprised PBMCs. These TCRs come from a woman between 45 and 60 years old in good health and CMV-seropositive.

The rearrangement links TRBV19 to TRBJ1-1; 7 nucleotides match TRBD1. From germline, CDR1 is LNHDA and CDR2 SQIVND (reference sequence). V lost 7 bases, J lost 3 bases, and 8 bases stayed unmatched. The CDR3 extends over 14 amino acids. The CDR3 loop is CASTPTGKDTEAFF. The CDR3, as DNA: TGTGCCAGTACCCCGACAGGGAAGGACACTGAAGCTTTCTTT.

The chain joins TRBV7-2 to TRBJ2-5, with TRBD2 matching over 15 bases. The germline CDR1 and CDR2 sequences are SGHTA and FQGNSA. The CDR3 loop spans 16 amino acids. J lost 2 bases, V lost 4 bases, and 2 bases had no gene match. CDR3 DNA: TGTGCCAGCAGCTCCGGACTAGCGGGGGGGCAAGAGACCCAGTACTTC. As protein: CASSSGLAGGQETQYF.

On this clone: Relative to the germline gene, one junction end is altered; a read error may explain this. V gene TRBV7-9 combines with J gene TRBJ1-1; no clear D gene. The CDR3 contains 11 residues. From germline, CDR1 is SEHNR and CDR2 FQNEAQ (reference sequence). The chain's CDR3 is CSSSFLTEAFF. CDR3 in DNA: TGTTCCAGCAGCTTTTTAACTGAAGCTTTCTTT.

This chain connects TRBV6-5 to TRBJ2-1; 7 bases map to TRBD1. The germline V gene has CDR1 MNHEY and CDR2 SVGAGI. V shed 6 bases, J shed 6 bases, and the junction held 11 bases outside the gene matches. The CDR3 consists of 15 residues. The CDR3 DNA follows: TGTGCCAGCAGCATACTAGGGGGCTCTGGCAATGAGCAGTTCTTC. Its translation is CASSILGGSGNEQFF.

The gene calls are TRBV5-4 and TRBJ2-3, with TRBD2 matching 7 bases. The CDR3 is made up of 15 amino acids. Per the germline V gene, CDR1 is SGHNT and CDR2 is YYREEE (reference sequence). With 4 bases clipped from V and 0 bases from J, the junction kept 5 bases outside the gene matches. This CDR3 reads CASSQLAGSTDTQYF. In DNA form, the CDR3 reads TGTGCCAGCAGCCAGTTAGCGGGTAGCACAGATACGCAGTATTTT.

On this clone itself: The sample contains more than one DNA sequence encoding this CDR3. V usage is TRBV7-9 and J usage is TRBJ1-2, with a tentative D call TRBD1 (6 bases). Between the trimmed V and J ends, which lost 5 bases and 5 bases, there was a span of 21 bases. The germline V gene has CDR1 SEHNR and CDR2 FQNEAQ (reference sequence). This CDR3 is built from 16 residues. The CDR3 loop reads CASSLEDSPLGYGYTF. CDR3 nucleotides: TGTGCCAGCAGCCTTGAGGACAGCCCATTAGGGTATGGCTACACCTTC. Based on the CDR3 plus reference TRBV7-9 and TRBJ1-2, the full variable domain is DTGVSQNPRHKITKRGQNVTFRCDPISEHNRLYWYRQTLGQGPEFLTYFQNEAQLEKSRLLSDRFSAERPKGSFSTLEIQRTEQGDSAMYLCASSLEDSPLGYGYTFGSGTRLTVV.

The chain employs TRBV6-1 and TRBJ2-3; D possibly corresponds to TRBD2 (7 bases). V was trimmed by 2 bases and J by 2 bases, leaving 17 bases between them. The CDR3 extends over 17 amino acids. The germline CDR1 and CDR2 sequences are MNHNS and SASEGT. The CDR3: CASSESRGGENTDTQYF. CDR3 coding DNA: TGTGCCAGCAGTGAATCTAGAGGGGGGGAGAACACAGATACGCAGTATTTT.

This clone occurred a few times. V and J are TRBV7-9 and TRBJ1-3, with D perhaps TRBD1 (6 bases). Germline V gives CDR1 SEHNR, CDR2 FQNEAQ (reference sequence). The CDR3 sequence is 15 residues long. The V and J ends lost 6 bases and 0 bases respectively, with 12 bases between them. Here the CDR3 reads CASRAAGASGNTIYF. The CDR3 region has the DNA TGTGCCAGCAGGGCAGCGGGGGCCTCTGGAAACACCATATATTTT.

The genes are TRBV2 and TRBJ1-6, with TRBD1 identical over 10 bases. The V gene end was trimmed by 6 bases and the J gene end by 3 bases; junction bases not matched to a gene: 5. The CDR3 consists of 16 residues. Looked up from germline, CDR1 is SNHLY and CDR2 is FYNNEI. CDR3 nucleotides: TGTGCCAGCAGCATGGGACAGGGGAACTATAATTCACCCCTCCACTTT. Residues: CASSMGQGNYNSPLHF.

The count of this clone is one. V gene TRBV5-1 combines with J gene TRBJ1-5; 8 bases are shared with TRBD1. The CDR3 is made up of 16 amino acids. Trimming removed 5 bases from V and 0 bases from J; junction bases left unmatched: 7. Germline lookup yields CDR1 SGHRS and CDR2 YFSETQ. In DNA form, the CDR3 reads TGCGCCAGCAGACCCGGGACAGGTAATAGCAATCAGCCCCAGCATTTT. Protein sequence: CASRPGTGNSNQPQHF.

This rearrangement joins TRBV28 to TRBJ1-1; tentative D call: TRBD1 (5 bases). This CDR3 is built from 13 residues. V lost 5 bases and J 1 base, leaving 8 bases between the germline ends. Germline CDR1 is MDHEN and CDR2 is SYDVKM. CDR3 residues: CASSVTGNTEAFF. CDR3 bases: TGTGCCAGCAGTGTTACAGGGAACACTGAAGCTTTCTTT.

V usage is TRBV9 and J usage is TRBJ2-2; 11 bases fit TRBD2. V lost 4 bases and J lost 0; bases outside the gene matches: 11. Germline V gene lookup returns CDR1 SGDLS and CDR2 YYNGEE. There are 19 residues in the CDR3. The CDR3 nucleotides read TGTGCCAGCAGCAGAATTCCTAGCGGGGGGCTCGCGAACACCGGGGAGCTGTTTTTT. Translating it yields CASSRIPSGGLANTGELFF.

V gene TRBV9 combines with J gene TRBJ1-5, with D unresolved. Deletions cut 0 bases from V and 3 bases from J, with 4 bases between. CDR1 is SGDLS and CDR2 is YYNGEE in the germline V gene. This CDR3 comprises 13 residues. In DNA form, the CDR3 reads TGTGCCAGCAGCGTAGATCACAATCAGCCCCAGCATTTT. It encodes CASSVDHNQPQHF.

As to this clone: A junction boundary mismatches the germline segment, possibly from a read error. The chain has TRBV5-6 and TRBJ2-7, with D maybe TRBD2 (7 bases). CDR1 is SGHDT and CDR2 is YYEEEE in the germline V gene. This CDR3 region has 15 residues. The CDR3 DNA reads TGTACCAGCAGCTCGTGGGGGGGCGATACCTACGAGCAATACTTT. Its protein product is CTSSSWGGDTYEQYF.

This clone was observed once. CDR3 amino acids: CASSTSRQGAPHGYTF. The CDR3 nucleotides read TGTGCCAGTAGTACCTCCCGACAGGGGGCCCCCCATGGCTACACCTTC. J is TRBJ1-2 and V is TRBV19; 10 bases are a match to TRBD1. The CDR3 is 16 amino acids. Germline assignment: CDR1 LNHDA and CDR2 SQIVND (reference sequence). Trimming at V came to 4 bases and at J to 6 bases, leaving 11 bases not matched to a gene. Full variable domain (outside the CDR3, taken from reference TRBV19 and TRBJ1-2): DGGITQSPKYLFRKEGQNVTLSCEQNLNHDAMYWYRQDPGQGLRLIYYSQIVNDFQKGDIAEGYSVSREKKESFPLTVTSAQKNPTAFYLCASSTSRQGAPHGYTFGSGTRLTVV.

The rearrangement uses TRBV19 and TRBJ2-7, with D tentatively TRBD1 (6 bases). The CDR3 has 16 residues. V lost 7 bases and J lost 0, with 19 bases in between. Germline CDR1 and CDR2: LNHDA and SQIVND (reference sequence). CDR3 DNA sequence: TGTGCCAGTACCGACAACCCGACAGGAAGCTCCTACGAGCAGTACTTC. It yields the protein CASTDNPTGSSYEQYF. The whole variable domain, remainder taken from reference TRBV19 and TRBJ2-7, is DGGITQSPKYLFRKEGQNVTLSCEQNLNHDAMYWYRQDPGQGLRLIYYSQIVNDFQKGDIAEGYSVSREKKESFPLTVTSAQKNPTAFYLCASTDNPTGSSYEQYFGPGTRLTVT.

Only one count was recorded for this clone. J is TRBJ1-6 and V is TRBV18, with D unclear. Germline V gene sequence: CDR1 KGHSH, CDR2 LQKENI. This CDR3 has 15 amino acids. V gave up 2 bases and J gave up 10 bases, with 15 bases separating them. The CDR3 nucleotides are TGTGCCAGCTCACCAGGGATTAACGGGGAATCACCCCTCCACTTT. Translated: CASSPGINGESPLHF.

This chain links TRBV7-9 with TRBJ1-6; D call uncertain. CDR1 and CDR2 (germline): SEHNR, FQNEAQ (reference sequence). This CDR3 has 13 residues. Trimming shortened V by 1 base and J by 14 bases, and 12 bases separated the two germline ends. As DNA, the CDR3 is TGTGCCAGCAGCTTAGTACAGCCGATAGCCCTCCACTTT. Protein product: CASSLVQPIALHF.

The V call is TRBV18, the J call TRBJ1-1; 7 nucleotides agree with TRBD1. The CDR3 covers 15 residues. The junction had 6 bases not matched to a gene; V was cut back by 3 bases and J by 2 bases. Germline loops: CDR1 KGHSH, CDR2 LQKENI. The chain's CDR3 is CASSPWTGPNTEAFF. CDR3 DNA sequence: TGTGCCAGCTCACCCTGGACAGGCCCTAACACTGAAGCTTTCTTT.

V and J are TRBV5-1 and TRBJ1-2; D is possibly TRBD1 (6 bases). V was pared by 2 bases and J by 2 bases, with 13 bases between. The V gene's germline CDR1 is SGHRS and CDR2 YFSETQ. The CDR3 has 15 amino acids. As DNA, the CDR3 is TGCGCCAGCAGCTTAACACCGGACAGAAACTATGGCTACACCTTC. Amino acid sequence: CASSLTPDRNYGYTF.

V usage is TRBV7-9 and J usage is TRBJ2-7; tentatively, D is TRBD1 (6 bases). The CDR3 runs to 14 residues. CDR1 is SEHNR, CDR2 FQNEAQ, per germline (reference sequence). V gave up 2 bases and J gave up 5 bases, with 13 bases separating them. CDR3 region: CASSLWSGDNEQYF. The CDR3 bases are TGTGCCAGCAGCTTATGGTCAGGGGATAACGAGCAGTACTTC.

The V call is TRBV19, the J call TRBJ1-2, with D perhaps TRBD1 (5 bases). The CDR3 contains 15 residues. CDR1 and CDR2 from the germline V gene are LNHDA and SQIVND (reference sequence). V was trimmed by 7 bases and J by 0 bases, leaving 15 bases between them. The CDR3 spells CASKGQGLPNYGYTF. CDR3 sequence (DNA): TGTGCCAGTAAGGGGCAGGGACTGCCTAACTATGGCTACACCTTC.

The chain links TRBV21-1 to TRBJ2-7; the DNA was not compared with TRBD2, the D call given in the table. TRBV21-1 is tagged as a pseudogene. The CDR3 spans 14 residues. The CDR3 protein is CASSKRGGSYEQYF. The CDR3 region has the DNA TGTGCCAGCAGCAAGAGGGGGGGATCCTACGAGCAGTACTTC.

The chain employs TRBV5-4 and TRBJ1-6; TRBD1 matches 7 bases. There are 16 residues in the CDR3. Germline-derived CDR1 and CDR2 are SGHNT and YYREEE (reference sequence). J gave up 6 bases and V 5 bases, and 11 bases lay outside the gene matches. This CDR3 reads CASRPQGNLGNSPLHF. CDR3 sequence (DNA): TGTGCCAGCAGGCCACAGGGGAATTTGGGTAATTCACCCCTCCACTTT. Full variable domain (outside the CDR3, taken from reference TRBV5-4 and TRBJ1-6): ETGVTQSPTHLIKTRGQQVTLRCSSQSGHNTVSWYQQALGQGPQFIFQYYREEENGRGNFPPRFSGLQFPNYSSELNVNALELDDSALYLCASRPQGNLGNSPLHFGNGTRLTVT.